The next 3 T cell receptor beta chains were all read from a single sample in a study of PD-1 blockade in classical Hodgkin lymphoma. The protocol was immunoSEQ multiplex PCR, while the TCRdb copy is restricted to in-frame clones and leaves out a portion. The table has roughly 25,000 clones, around 70% seen once. Every patient relapsed after autologous stem cell transplantation, and brentuximab vedotin exposure varied. The specimen comprised peripheral blood mononuclear cells (PBMCs), sampled before the second cycle of nivolumab. Receptors originate from a human donor with classical Hodgkin lymphoma.

V and J are TRBV2 and TRBJ2-3; the match to TRBD2 covers 9 bases. Germline V gene data show CDR1 as SNHLY and CDR2 as FYNNEI. The ends lost 3 bases at V and 3 bases at J; junction bases unmatched: 1. There are 14 residues in the CDR3. This CDR3 is CASSDSGGTDTQYF. The CDR3 nucleotides are TGTGCCAGCAGTGACAGCGGGGGGACAGATACGCAGTATTTT.

This chain links TRBV4-2 with TRBJ2-1, with TRBD2 matching over 9 bases. The V and J ends lost 0 bases and 7 bases, in that order; junction bases with no gene match: 13. Germline V CDR1 and CDR2: LGHNA, YNFKEQ. The CDR3 is made up of 18 amino acids. This CDR3 reads CASSQESGERGARNEQFF. The CDR3 DNA sequence: TGTGCCAGCAGCCAAGAATCGGGTGAGCGGGGGGCCAGGAATGAGCAGTTCTTC.

In DNA, the CDR3 is TGTGCCAGCAGCCCTAAAACCCCGGGACAGGGGGCAAGGAGTACGCAGTATTTT. As protein: CASSPKTPGQGARSTQYF. This chain links TRBV5-4 with TRBJ2-3; 12 bases line up with TRBD1. Germline lookup yields CDR1 SGHNT and CDR2 YYREEE (reference sequence). The CDR3 is 18 residues long. Trimming removed 4 bases from V and 8 bases from J; junction bases left unmatched: 17. The full variable domain, in which reference TRBV5-4 and TRBJ2-3 provide the parts outside the CDR3, is ETGVTQSPTHLIKTRGQQVTLRCSSQSGHNTVSWYQQALGQGPQFIFQYYREEENGRGNFPPRFSGLQFPNYSSELNVNALELDDSALYLCASSPKTPGQGARSTQYFGPGTRLTVL.